These 30 T cell receptor beta chains originate from one sample sequenced in a study of blood T cell repertoires in COVID-19. The method was immunoSEQ multiplex PCR; TCRdb's version includes in-frame clones alone and lacks a portion of them. The sample yields 190,000 or so clones, about 83% seen once. The sample taken for sequencing was peripheral blood. Receptor source: a woman aged 18-30 years who had recovered from COVID-19.

The chain has TRBV7-6 and TRBJ2-7; 7 bases match TRBD1. The CDR3 runs 15 residues. CDR1 SGHVS and CDR2 FNYEAQ come from the germline V gene. The ends lost 5 bases at V and 2 bases at J; junction bases unmatched: 9. In DNA, the CDR3 is TGTGCCAGCAGCCCGGGGACAGAACTAACCTACGAGCAGTACGTC. It codes for CASSPGTELTYEQYV.

The rearrangement links TRBV19 to TRBJ2-3, with D unresolved. CDR1 and CDR2 (germline): LNHDA, SQIVND (reference sequence). The CDR3 has 13 amino acids. Trimming took off 5 bases at V and 8 bases at J, with 14 bases between the two ends. Written as DNA, the CDR3 is TGTGCCAGTAGTGTGCCTGGCCGCGGTACGCAGTATTTT. Translation gives CASSVPGRGTQYF.

The chain carries TRBV29-1 and TRBJ2-4; 7 bases are shared with TRBD1. The CDR3 consists of 15 residues. Per the germline V gene, CDR1 is SQVTM and CDR2 is ANQGSEA. V gave up 7 bases and J gave up 0 bases; unmatched junction bases: 9. Here the CDR3 reads CSALTGLIAKNIQYF. The CDR3 nucleotides read TGCAGCGCCCTGACAGGGCTGATAGCCAAAAACATTCAGTACTTC.

This clone appeared a single time. The chain carries TRBV24-1 and TRBJ1-2; D not resolved. Between the trimmed V and J ends, which lost 4 bases and 7 bases, there was a span of 12 bases. This CDR3 contains 13 residues. Germline CDR1 is KGHDR and CDR2 is SFDVKD. The CDR3 region is CATSDPRTGGYTF. The CDR3 DNA reads TGTGCCACCAGTGACCCTAGGACTGGTGGCTACACCTTC.

The chain employs TRBV9 and TRBJ2-5; the match to TRBD1 covers 7 bases. The V gene end was trimmed by 5 bases and the J gene end by 2 bases; junction bases not matched to a gene: 12. The CDR3 sequence is 16 residues long. CDR1 and CDR2 (germline): SGDLS, YYNGEE. The CDR3 spells CASSLTPGQIQETQYF. Written as DNA, the CDR3 is TGTGCCAGCAGTCTCACCCCGGGACAGATACAAGAGACCCAGTACTTC.

This clone was seen a few times. The rearrangement links TRBV5-6 to TRBJ1-1; 9 positions agree with TRBD1. Germline assignment: CDR1 SGHDT and CDR2 YYEEEE. The CDR3 extends over 14 amino acids. V lost 4 bases to trimming and J lost 6 bases; unmatched junction nucleotides: 7. CDR3 nucleotides: TGTGCCAGCAGCGCCGGGACAGGGAGTTCTGAAGCTTTCTTT. Translated: CASSAGTGSSEAFF.

This clone has a single count. The genes are TRBV11-1 and TRBJ2-7, with TRBD1 identical over 7 bases. The V gene's germline CDR1 is SGHAT and CDR2 FQDESV (reference sequence). CDR3 length: 14 amino acids. The J segment lost 2 bases and the V segment lost 1 base, leaving 2 bases of the junction unmatched. CDR3 residues: CASSLETGTYEQYF. CDR3 nucleotides: TGTGCCAGCAGCTTAGAGACAGGGACCTACGAGCAGTACTTC.

The chain employs TRBV6-2 or TRBV6-3 and TRBJ2-1; 11 nucleotides agree with TRBD2. V lost 6 bases and J lost 7; bases outside the gene matches: 2. CDR1 MNHEY and CDR2 SVGEGT come from the germline V gene. The CDR3 consists of 13 residues. This CDR3 is CASSRLAGNEQFF. For the CDR3, the DNA is TGTGCCAGCAGCCGACTAGCGGGAAATGAGCAGTTCTTC.

This clone was counted a few times. The rearrangement joins TRBV10-3 to TRBJ1-5; 10 bases match TRBD1. V shed 2 bases, J shed 6 bases, and the junction held 4 bases outside the gene matches. Germline V lookup: CDR1 ENHRY, CDR2 SYGVKD. The CDR3 has 15 residues. The DNA of the CDR3 is TGTGCCATCAGTGAGAGGGACAGGGGAGTTCAGCCCCAGCATTTT. Translating gives CAISERDRGVQPQHF.

The V call is TRBV20-1, the J call TRBJ2-5, with 12 positions matching TRBD2. The CDR3 is made up of 14 amino acids. From germline, CDR1 is DFQATT and CDR2 SNEGSKA (reference sequence). Losses at the gene ends were 3 bases for V and 4 bases for J; bases not matched to a gene: 3. The CDR3 region is CSASPLAGGETQYF. CDR3 bases: TGCAGTGCTAGTCCACTAGCGGGAGGAGAGACCCAGTACTTC.

This chain joins TRBV10-3 and TRBJ2-3; 8 positions agree with TRBD1. V was clipped by 10 bases and J by 1 base; unmatched bases: 7. Germline CDR1 is ENHRY and CDR2 is SYGVKD. The CDR3 loop spans 14 amino acids. Here the CDR3 reads CATGAGQGTDTQYF. CDR3 nucleotides: TGTGCCACCGGGGCGGGACAGGGCACAGATACGCAGTATTTT.

The chain joins TRBV7-9 to TRBJ1-3, with 7 bases fitting TRBD1. The CDR3 covers 17 residues. The germline CDR1 and CDR2 sequences are SEHNR and FQNEAQ (reference sequence). V dropped 5 bases and J dropped 0; count of bases not matched to a gene: 10. CDR3 protein: CASSPRTGQLSGNTIYF. In DNA form, the CDR3 reads TGTGCCAGCAGCCCTCGGACAGGCCAGCTCTCTGGAAACACCATATATTTT. Drawing the rest from reference TRBV7-9 and TRBJ1-3, the complete variable domain is DTGVSQNPRHKITKRGQNVTFRCDPISEHNRLYWYRQTLGQGPEFLTYFQNEAQLEKSRLLSDRFSAERPKGSFSTLEIQRTEQGDSAMYLCASSPRTGQLSGNTIYFGEGSWLTVV.

For this clone: Other DNA sequences of this sample code for an identical CDR3. The gene calls are TRBV2 and TRBJ1-5, with TRBD1 matching 7 bases. Per the germline V gene, CDR1 is SNHLY and CDR2 is FYNNEI. The J segment lost 4 bases and the V segment lost 5 bases, leaving 5 bases of the junction unmatched. The CDR3 is 14 residues long. For the CDR3, the DNA is TGTGCCAGCAGTCGGACAGGAGGGAATCAGCCCCAGCATTTT. Its protein is CASSRTGGNQPQHF.

The chain joins TRBV7-9 to TRBJ2-7; 10 nucleotides line up with TRBD2. CDR1 SEHNR and CDR2 FQNEAQ come from the germline V gene (reference sequence). The CDR3 is 13 residues long. Unmatched junction bases numbered 4, after V lost 6 bases and J lost 5 bases. In DNA, the CDR3 is TGTGCCAGCAGTCCAGCGGGGGGGAACGAGCAGTACGTC. Residues: CASSPAGGNEQYV.

The chain combines TRBV5-1 with TRBJ2-1, with 7 bases identical to TRBD1. This CDR3 has 12 amino acids. V gave up 0 bases and J gave up 12 bases; unmatched junction bases: 3. CDR1 is SGHRS, CDR2 YFSETQ, per germline. The CDR3 sequence is CASSLERTGQFF. For the CDR3, the DNA is TGCGCCAGCAGCTTGGAAAGGACAGGGCAGTTCTTC.

The chain carries TRBV27 and TRBJ2-1; D is unresolved. This CDR3 region has 13 residues. Germline-derived CDR1 and CDR2 are MNHEY and SMNVEV (reference sequence). Deletions cut 2 bases from V and 4 bases from J, with 6 bases between. The CDR3 is CASSLDWYNEQFF. Written as DNA, the CDR3 is TGTGCCAGCAGTTTAGACTGGTACAATGAGCAGTTCTTC.

The CDR3 DNA follows: TGTGCCAGCAGTTCCAGGGTGGGAGGCACTGAAGCTTTCTTT. Translated, it gives CASSSRVGGTEAFF. V and J are TRBV6-6 and TRBJ1-1; possibly TRBD1 for D (5 bases). The V end was cut by 4 bases, the J end by 4 bases, with 13 bases between. The CDR3 loop spans 14 amino acids. Germline V gene data show CDR1 as MNHNY and CDR2 as SVGAGI (reference sequence).

The chain uses TRBV3-1 (or the pseudogene TRBV3-2) and TRBJ1-3; weak D call: TRBD1 (6 bases). The germline CDR1 and CDR2 sequences are LGHDT and YNNKEL (reference sequence). The CDR3 extends over 15 amino acids. V was trimmed by 0 bases and J by 2 bases, leaving 8 bases between them. This CDR3 is CASSQDRTAGNTIYF. The CDR3 DNA reads TGTGCCAGCAGCCAAGATCGGACAGCTGGAAACACCATATATTTT.

This clone appeared a single time. The genes are TRBV2 and TRBJ2-3; 12 nucleotides line up with TRBD2. CDR3 length equals 20 residues. The junction had 25 bases not matched to a gene; V was cut back by 11 bases and J by 4 bases. The V gene's germline CDR1 is SNHLY and CDR2 FYNNEI. CDR3: CALRNSGWLAGGSNPDTQYF. As DNA, the CDR3 is TGTGCCCTACGTAACAGCGGTTGGCTAGCGGGAGGGTCAAACCCAGATACGCAGTATTTT.

This chain uses TRBV7-9 with TRBJ1-2; D is unclear. Germline V CDR1 and CDR2: SEHNR, FQNEAQ (reference sequence). V was cut by 1 base and J by 7 bases, with 13 bases left in between. The CDR3 has 14 amino acids. This CDR3 is CASSLGSVSGGYTF. CDR3 nucleotide sequence: TGTGCCAGCAGCTTAGGGTCGGTTTCGGGTGGCTACACCTTC. The full variable domain, with the rest looked up from reference TRBV7-9 and TRBJ1-2, is DTGVSQNPRHKITKRGQNVTFRCDPISEHNRLYWYRQTLGQGPEFLTYFQNEAQLEKSRLLSDRFSAERPKGSFSTLEIQRTEQGDSAMYLCASSLGSVSGGYTFGSGTRLTVV.

The V gene is TRBV10-3, the J gene TRBJ1-2; no clear D. V lost 3 bases, J lost 3 bases, and 11 bases lay in between. Germline V gene lookup returns CDR1 ENHRY and CDR2 SYGVKD. This CDR3 is built from 14 residues. CDR3 region: CAISESKHYYGYTF. DNA for the CDR3: TGTGCCATCAGTGAATCTAAGCATTACTATGGCTACACCTTC.

The chain joins TRBV6-2 or TRBV6-3 to TRBJ1-1; D is unresolved. CDR1 is MNHEY and CDR2 is SVGEGT in the germline V gene. Trimming removed 4 bases at V and 1 base at J, with 7 bases between. CDR3 length: 13 residues. The CDR3 here is CASSFGKNTEAFF. CDR3 DNA sequence: TGTGCCAGCAGTTTCGGGAAGAACACTGAAGCTTTCTTT.

The gene calls are TRBV4-3 and TRBJ2-3; TRBD1 might be the D (6 bases). Germline values: CDR1 LGHNA, CDR2 YSLEER. The CDR3 extends over 15 amino acids. V was pared by 0 bases and J by 2 bases, with 9 bases between. The CDR3 nucleotides read TGCGCCAGCAGCCAAGAACAGGGATTCACAGATACGCAGTATTTT. This codes for CASSQEQGFTDTQYF.

V gene TRBV23-1 combines with J gene TRBJ2-7, with 9 bases aligning to TRBD1. TRBV23-1 is recorded as an ORF, its role being uncertain. The CDR3 contains 15 residues. The J segment lost 7 bases and the V segment lost 2 bases, leaving 9 bases of the junction unmatched. CDR3 protein: CASSQVTGQGGEQYV. CDR3 in DNA: TGCGCCAGCAGTCAAGTTACGGGACAGGGTGGAGAGCAGTACGTC.

Worth noting for this clone: Other DNA sequences in this specimen translate into the identical CDR3. The rearrangement links TRBV7-2 to TRBJ2-3, with a weak D call TRBD1 (6 bases). The V and J ends lost 3 bases and 0 bases respectively, with 7 bases between them. In germline, CDR1 is SGHTA, CDR2 FQGNSA. The CDR3 consists of 14 residues. The CDR3 nucleotides read TGTGCCAGCAGCTTGGACAGTAGCACAGATACGCAGTATTTT. Translated, it gives CASSLDSSTDTQYF.

The chain is built from TRBV4-2 and TRBJ1-2, with D perhaps TRBD1 (5 bases). The germline CDR1 and CDR2 sequences are LGHNA and YNFKEQ. Trimming shortened V by 0 bases and J by 8 bases, and 19 bases separated the two germline ends. This CDR3 is 16 amino acids long. The CDR3 protein is CASSQEEIPGFQGYTF. The CDR3 DNA sequence: TGTGCCAGCAGCCAAGAGGAAATCCCAGGGTTTCAGGGCTACACCTTC.

V usage is TRBV2 and J usage is TRBJ2-3; 9 positions agree with TRBD1. The germline V gene has CDR1 SNHLY and CDR2 FYNNEI. The J segment lost 1 base and the V segment lost 7 bases, leaving 3 bases of the junction unmatched. The CDR3 is made up of 14 amino acids. This CDR3 reads CASTRTGGTDTQYF. Written as DNA, the CDR3 is TGTGCCAGCACCAGGACAGGGGGCACAGATACGCAGTATTTT.

This sequence joins TRBV29-1 and TRBJ2-6; D is unresolved. Germline lookup yields CDR1 SQVTM and CDR2 ANQGSEA. V was trimmed by 6 bases and J by 1 base, leaving 7 bases between them. The CDR3 has 13 amino acids. CDR3 region: CSVVLSGANVLTF. CDR3 DNA: TGCAGCGTCGTGCTATCTGGGGCCAACGTCCTGACTTTC.

The gene calls are TRBV3-1 (or the pseudogene TRBV3-2) and TRBJ2-7, with D perhaps matching TRBD2 (7 bases). Germline-derived CDR1 and CDR2 are LGHDT and YNNKEL (reference sequence). Trimming stripped 3 bases from V and 5 bases from J, with 11 bases between. This CDR3 has 13 amino acids. As DNA, the CDR3 is TGTGCCAGCAGCCACAGGGGAGGGAACGAGCAGTACGTC. Its translation: CASSHRGGNEQYV.

The CDR3 DNA reads TGTGCCAGCGGGCTTAGCACAGATACGCAGTATTTT. Amino acid sequence: CASGLSTDTQYF. The V gene is TRBV7-2, the J gene TRBJ2-3; D gene unclear. V shed 8 bases and J shed 0 bases, with 6 bases lying between them. This CDR3 has 12 amino acids. Germline CDR1 reads SGHTA; CDR2 reads FQGNSA.